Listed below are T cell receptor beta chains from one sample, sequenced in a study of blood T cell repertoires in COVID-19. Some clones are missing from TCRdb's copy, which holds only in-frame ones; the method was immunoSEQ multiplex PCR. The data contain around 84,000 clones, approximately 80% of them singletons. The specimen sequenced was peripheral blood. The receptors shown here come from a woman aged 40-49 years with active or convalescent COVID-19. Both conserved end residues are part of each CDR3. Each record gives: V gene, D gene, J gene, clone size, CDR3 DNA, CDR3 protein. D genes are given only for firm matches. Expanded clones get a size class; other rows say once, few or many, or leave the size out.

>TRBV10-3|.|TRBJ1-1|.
TGTGCCATCAGTGCTGGCAGTCCGAACACTGAAGCTTTCTTT
CAISAGSPNTEAFF
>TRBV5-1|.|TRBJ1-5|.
TGCGCCAGCAGCTTGGAGCCCGGCAATCAGCCCCAGCATTTT
CASSLEPGNQPQHF
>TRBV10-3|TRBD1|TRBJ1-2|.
TGTGCCACCCAGTCAGGGACAGGGGGATACTATGGCTACACCTTC
CATQSGTGGYYGYTF
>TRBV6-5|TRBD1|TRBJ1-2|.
TGTGCCAGCAGTTACTTTGGGACAGGGGGTGATGGCTACACCTTC
CASSYFGTGGDGYTF
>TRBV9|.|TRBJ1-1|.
TGTGCCAGCAGCCCCGGCGGGGACACTGAAGCTTTCTTT
CASSPGGDTEAFF
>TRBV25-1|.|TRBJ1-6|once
TGTGCCAGCAGACGGGCGCAGGGTTCACCCCTCCACTTT
CASRRAQGSPLHF
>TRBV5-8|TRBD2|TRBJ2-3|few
TGTGCCAGCAGCTTGGCCGCGACTAGCGGAAACACAGATACGCAGTATTTT
CASSLAATSGNTDTQYF
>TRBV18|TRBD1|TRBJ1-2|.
TGTGCCAGCTTTTCCCTCTTAACAGGGGGAAACAACTATGGCTACACCTTC
CASFSLLTGGNNYGYTF
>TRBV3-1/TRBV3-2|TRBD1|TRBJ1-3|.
TGTGCCAGCAGCCAAAGGCTGTTCACCCCAGGGGGAGCTGGAAACACCATATATTTT
CASSQRLFTPGGAGNTIYF
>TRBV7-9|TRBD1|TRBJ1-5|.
TGTGCCAGCAGGCGACAGGGGGGCGGGTATAGCAATCAGCCCCAGCATTTT
CASRRQGGGYSNQPQHF
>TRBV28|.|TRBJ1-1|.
TGTGCCAGCAGTCCCCGGACAGTGAACACTGAAGCTTTCTTT
CASSPRTVNTEAFF
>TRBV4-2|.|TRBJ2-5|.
TGTGCCAGCAGCCACACCGGACAGCTTGAAGAGACCCAGTACTTC
CASSHTGQLEETQYF
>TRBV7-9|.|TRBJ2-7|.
TGTGCCAGCAGCTCAGGACAGCACAAGTACGAGCAGTACTTC
CASSSGQHKYEQYF
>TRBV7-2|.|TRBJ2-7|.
TGTGCCAGCAGCTTAGAGGCCGGACTCTACGAGCAGTACTTC
CASSLEAGLYEQYF
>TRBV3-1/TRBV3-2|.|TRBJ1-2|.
TGTGCCAGCAGCCAAGTCACAGACTATGGCTACACCTTC
CASSQVTDYGYTF
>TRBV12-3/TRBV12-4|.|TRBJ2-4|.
TGTGCCAGCAGTTTAGCCGGGAACATTCAGTACTTC
CASSLAGNIQYF
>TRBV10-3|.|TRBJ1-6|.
TGTGCCATCCGGAGCGGGGGGGTGTCTTCACCCCTCCACTTT
CAIRSGGVSSPLHF
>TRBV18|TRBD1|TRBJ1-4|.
TGTGCCAGCTCAGCTCGACAGGGCCCTAATGAAAAACTGTTTTTT
CASSARQGPNEKLFF
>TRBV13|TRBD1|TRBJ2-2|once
TGTGCCAGCAGCGAAAGGACAGGGGTAGGCACCGGGGAGCTGTTTTTT
CASSERTGVGTGELFF
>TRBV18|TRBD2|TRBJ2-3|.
TGTGCCAGCTTTCCCGGGGGGGCCGCGGATACGCAGTATTTT
CASFPGGAADTQYF
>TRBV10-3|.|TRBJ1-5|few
TGTGCCCCCGGCCGACAGTCCATGAGGCAGCCCCAGCATTTT
CAPGRQSMRQPQHF
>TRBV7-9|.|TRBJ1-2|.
TGTGCCAGCAGCTATATAAACTATGGCTACACCTTC
CASSYINYGYTF
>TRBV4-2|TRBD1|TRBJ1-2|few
TGTGCCAGCAGCGACACCGGACAGGGCTATGGCTACACCTTC
CASSDTGQGYGYTF